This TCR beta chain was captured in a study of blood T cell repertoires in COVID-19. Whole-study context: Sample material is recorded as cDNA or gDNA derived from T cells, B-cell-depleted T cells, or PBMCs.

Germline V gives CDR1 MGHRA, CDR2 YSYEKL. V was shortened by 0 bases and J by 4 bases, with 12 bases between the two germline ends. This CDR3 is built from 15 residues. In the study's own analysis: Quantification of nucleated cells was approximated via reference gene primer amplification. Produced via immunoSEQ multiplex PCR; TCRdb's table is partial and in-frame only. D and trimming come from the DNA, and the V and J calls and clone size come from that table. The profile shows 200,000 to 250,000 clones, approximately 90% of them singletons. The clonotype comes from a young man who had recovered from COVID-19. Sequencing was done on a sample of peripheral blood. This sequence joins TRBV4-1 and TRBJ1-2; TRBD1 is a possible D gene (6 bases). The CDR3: CASSQDLGATYGYTF. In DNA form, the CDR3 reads TGCGCCAGCAGCCAAGATCTGGGGGCCACCTATGGCTACACCTTC.